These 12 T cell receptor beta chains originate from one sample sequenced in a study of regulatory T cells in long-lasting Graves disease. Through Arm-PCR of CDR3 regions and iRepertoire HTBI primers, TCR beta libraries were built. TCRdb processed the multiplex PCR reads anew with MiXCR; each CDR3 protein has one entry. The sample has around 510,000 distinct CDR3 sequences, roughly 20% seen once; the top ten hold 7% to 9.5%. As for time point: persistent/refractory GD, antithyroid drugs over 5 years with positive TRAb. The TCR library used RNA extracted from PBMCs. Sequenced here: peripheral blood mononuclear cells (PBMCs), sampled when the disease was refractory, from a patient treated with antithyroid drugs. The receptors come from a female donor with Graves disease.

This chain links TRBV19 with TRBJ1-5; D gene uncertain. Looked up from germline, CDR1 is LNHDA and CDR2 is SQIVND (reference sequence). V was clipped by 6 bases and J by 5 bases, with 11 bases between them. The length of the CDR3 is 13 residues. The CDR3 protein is CASSEGYYQPQHF. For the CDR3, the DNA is TGTGCCAGTAGCGAAGGCTATTATCAGCCCCAGCATTTT.

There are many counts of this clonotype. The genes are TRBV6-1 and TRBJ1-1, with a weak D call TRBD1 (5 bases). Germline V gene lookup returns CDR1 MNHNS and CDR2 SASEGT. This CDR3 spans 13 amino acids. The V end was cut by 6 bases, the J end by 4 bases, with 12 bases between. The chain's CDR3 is CASSPGGSTEAFF. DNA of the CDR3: TGTGCCAGCAGCCCCGGGGGGTCCACTGAAGCTTTCTTT.

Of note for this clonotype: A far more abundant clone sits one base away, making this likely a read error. The CDR3 spells CASSLRGAGTVAFF. CDR3 DNA: TGTGCCAGCAGCTTGAGGGGGGCAGGTACTGTAGCTTTCTTT. The chain uses TRBV5-8 and TRBJ1-1; tentative D call: TRBD1 (6 bases). The length of the CDR3 is 14 residues. CDR1 and CDR2 from the germline V gene are SGHTS and YDEGEE.

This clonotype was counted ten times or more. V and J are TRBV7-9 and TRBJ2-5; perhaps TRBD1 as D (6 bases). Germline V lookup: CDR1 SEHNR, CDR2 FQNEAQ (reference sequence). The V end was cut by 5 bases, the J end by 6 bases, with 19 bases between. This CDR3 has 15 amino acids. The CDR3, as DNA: TGTGCCAGCAGCCGGCCGGACAGTTTCGCGAAGACCCAGTACTTC. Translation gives CASSRPDSFAKTQYF.

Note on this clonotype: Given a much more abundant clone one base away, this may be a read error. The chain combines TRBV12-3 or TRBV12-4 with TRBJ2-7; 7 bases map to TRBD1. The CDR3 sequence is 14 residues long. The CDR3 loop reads CAGSRTGPSYEQYF. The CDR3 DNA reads TGTGCCGGCAGTCGGACAGGCCCCTCCTACGAGCAGTACTTC.

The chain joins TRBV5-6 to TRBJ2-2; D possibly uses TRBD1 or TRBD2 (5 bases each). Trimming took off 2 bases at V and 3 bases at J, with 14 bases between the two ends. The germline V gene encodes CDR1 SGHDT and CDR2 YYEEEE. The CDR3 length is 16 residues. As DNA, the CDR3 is TGTGCCAGCAGCTTAGCGCTCGGGACCTACACCGGGGAGCTGTTTTTT. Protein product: CASSLALGTYTGELFF. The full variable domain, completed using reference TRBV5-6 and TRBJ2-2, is DAGVTQSPTHLIKTRGQQVTLRCSPKSGHDTVSWYQQALGQGPQFIFQYYEEEERQRGNFPDRFSGHQFPNYSSELNVNALLLGDSALYLCASSLALGTYTGELFFGEGSRLTVL.

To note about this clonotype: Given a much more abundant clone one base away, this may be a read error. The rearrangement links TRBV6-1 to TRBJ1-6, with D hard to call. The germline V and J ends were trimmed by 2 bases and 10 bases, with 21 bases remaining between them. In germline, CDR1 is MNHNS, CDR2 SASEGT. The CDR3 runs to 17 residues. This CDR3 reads CASSEPLLGSLPSPLHF. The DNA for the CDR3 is TGTGCCAGCAGTGAACCCCTCCTGGGGAGTTTACCCTCACCCCTCCACTTT.

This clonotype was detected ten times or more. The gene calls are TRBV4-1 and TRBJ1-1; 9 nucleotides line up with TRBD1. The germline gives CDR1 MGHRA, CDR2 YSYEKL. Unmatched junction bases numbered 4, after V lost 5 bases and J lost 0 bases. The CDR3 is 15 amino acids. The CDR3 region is CASSIQGALNTEAFF. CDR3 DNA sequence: TGCGCCAGCAGCATACAGGGGGCGTTGAACACTGAAGCTTTCTTT.

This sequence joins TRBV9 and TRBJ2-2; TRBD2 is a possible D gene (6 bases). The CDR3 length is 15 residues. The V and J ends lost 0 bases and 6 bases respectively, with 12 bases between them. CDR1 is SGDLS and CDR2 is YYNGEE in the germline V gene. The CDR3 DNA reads TGTGCCAGCAGCGTAGAACTAGCATGGGCCGGGGAGCTGTTTTTT. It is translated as CASSVELAWAGELFF.

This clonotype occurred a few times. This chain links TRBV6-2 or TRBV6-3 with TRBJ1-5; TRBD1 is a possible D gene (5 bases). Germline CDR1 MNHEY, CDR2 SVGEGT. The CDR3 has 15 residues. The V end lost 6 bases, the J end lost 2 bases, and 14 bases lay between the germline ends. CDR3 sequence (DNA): TGTGCCAGCAGATTCGGGACTCCGGGCAATCAGCCCCAGCATTTT. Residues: CASRFGTPGNQPQHF.

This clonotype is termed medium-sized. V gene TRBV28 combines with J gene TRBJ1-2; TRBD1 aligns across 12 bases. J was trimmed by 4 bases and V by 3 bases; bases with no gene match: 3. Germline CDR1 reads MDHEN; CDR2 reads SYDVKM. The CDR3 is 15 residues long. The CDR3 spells CASSFWGQGAYGYTF. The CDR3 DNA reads TGTGCCAGCAGTTTTTGGGGACAGGGGGCCTATGGCTACACCTTC.

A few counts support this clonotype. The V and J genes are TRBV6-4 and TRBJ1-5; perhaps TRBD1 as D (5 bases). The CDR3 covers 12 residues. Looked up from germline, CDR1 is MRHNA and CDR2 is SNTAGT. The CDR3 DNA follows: TGTACCGATGGGACTGACAATCAGCCCCAGCATTTT. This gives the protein CTDGTDNQPQHF.